This paragraph covers one T cell receptor beta chain sequence. Its target is not known. This sample was included in a study of CD8+CD57+ T cells in acquired aplastic anemia. At the level of the study: Sorting CD4+ and CD8+ cells gave DNA averaging approximately 2.9 ug. Researchers reported that healthy donors averaged approximately 9.8 million reads for CD4+ cells. Findings of the study overall: In common between the patients and the controls were around 29 CD8+ CDR3 sequences.

From germline, CDR1 is DFQATT and CDR2 SNEGSKA (reference sequence). The CDR3 extends over 14 amino acids. The ends were cut back, 3 bases at V and 1 base at J, with 12 bases in the middle. TCR beta VDJ combinations and CDR3 sequences were profiled from genomic DNA. In TCRdb, the reads were re-called with MiXCR into one record per CDR3 protein. The sample yields more than 100,000 distinct CDR3 sequences, 48% seen once. This clonotype was obtained from a human donor in good health, serving as a control. Material: sorted CD4+, CD8+, or CD8+CD57+ T cells (not recorded which) from PBMCs. The chain employs TRBV20-1 and TRBJ1-2; D gene ambiguous. CDR3 sequence (DNA): TGCAGTGCTAGTGCCGGATCGAGTAACTATGGCTACACCTTC. Residues: CSASAGSSNYGYTF.